The 20 T cell receptor beta chains listed next were all sequenced from one sample in a study of PD-1 blockade in mismatch repair-deficient tumors. Time point of the sample: approximately 9-day in vitro stimulation with candidate neoantigen peptide 5. For these TCRs, the target antigens are not known. Measured with immunoSEQ multiplex PCR; TCRdb has only the in-frame clones, and not every one. The profile shows roughly 15,000 clones, approximately 80% of them singletons. The source was cells cultured in vitro, collected from a patient treated with pembrolizumab. These receptors originate from an adult with mismatch repair-deficient cancer.

The genes are TRBV6-6 and TRBJ1-5; TRBD1 might be the D (5 bases). Per the germline V gene, CDR1 is MNHNY and CDR2 is SVGAGI (reference sequence). The CDR3 totals 12 residues. V was trimmed by 4 bases and J by 10 bases, leaving 11 bases between them. As DNA, the CDR3 is TGTGCCAGCAGTTCACCGGGGGGTCCCCAGCATTTT. This encodes CASSSPGGPQHF.

The genes are TRBV2 and TRBJ1-5; D is unresolved. The CDR3 totals 13 residues. Per the germline V gene, CDR1 is SNHLY and CDR2 is FYNNEI. V was clipped by 6 bases and J by 0 bases, with 6 bases between them. CDR3 DNA sequence: TGTGCCAGCAGACGGAGTAGCAATCAGCCCCAGCATTTT. It encodes CASRRSSNQPQHF.

There are a few counts of this clone. CDR3 loop: CASSEGGKGNQPQHF. In DNA, the CDR3 is TGTGCCAGCAGTGAAGGGGGCAAGGGCAATCAGCCCCAGCATTTT. The chain is built from TRBV2 and TRBJ1-5; tentatively, D is TRBD1 (5 bases). CDR3 length equals 15 residues. CDR1 SNHLY and CDR2 FYNNEI come from the germline V gene. V was pared by 1 base and J by 2 bases, with 9 bases between.

The CDR3: CASLIASFSGNTIYF. Here the CDR3 DNA reads TGTGCCAGCCTTATAGCAAGTTTCTCTGGAAACACCATATATTTT. The gene calls are TRBV6-1 and TRBJ1-3; D unclear. This CDR3 is 15 amino acids long. In germline, CDR1 is MNHNS, CDR2 SASEGT. V shed 8 bases and J shed 0 bases, with 14 bases lying between them.

The V call is TRBV11-2, the J call TRBJ2-3, with 12 bases aligning to TRBD2. With V trimmed by 6 bases and J by 3 bases, 7 bases remained unmatched. The CDR3 runs to 16 residues. Germline CDR1 SGHAT, CDR2 FQNNGV. The CDR3 loop is CASSYRLAGATDTQYF. CDR3 nucleotides: TGTGCCAGCAGTTATAGACTAGCGGGAGCGACAGATACGCAGTATTTT.

The genes are TRBV19 and TRBJ1-1, with TRBD1 identical over 8 bases. CDR3 length: 17 amino acids. J lost 0 bases, V lost 7 bases, and 13 bases had no gene match. Germline loops: CDR1 LNHDA, CDR2 SQIVND (reference sequence). The CDR3 DNA reads TGTGCCAGTAATAATCCCCGGGACAGGCCGATGAACACTGAAGCTTTCTTT. Translated, it gives CASNNPRDRPMNTEAFF.

As DNA, the CDR3 is TGTGCCAGCAGCCAGGCCCACGGTTCAATGGCAGGGGGCCGCGGCTACACCTTC. This encodes CASSQAHGSMAGGRGYTF. The V call is TRBV5-5, the J call TRBJ1-2; 8 bases are a match to TRBD1. Trimming took 4 bases from V and 8 from J; bases not matched to a gene: 22. From germline, CDR1 is SGHKS and CDR2 YYEKEE (reference sequence). The CDR3 contains 18 residues. Full variable domain (rest looked up from reference TRBV5-5 and TRBJ1-2): DAGVTQSPTHLIKTRGQQVTLRCSPISGHKSVSWYQQVLGQGPQFIFQYYEKEERGRGNFPDRFSARQFPNYSSELNVNALLLGDSALYLCASSQAHGSMAGGRGYTFGSGTRLTVV.

The count of this clone is one. This chain links TRBV2 with TRBJ1-4; D ambiguous. Germline CDR1 reads SNHLY; CDR2 reads FYNNEI. The CDR3 spans 12 residues. V lost 4 bases and J 8 bases, leaving 8 bases between the germline ends. The CDR3 region is CASSAEGEKLFF. The CDR3 nucleotides are TGTGCCAGCAGTGCGGAAGGGGAAAAACTGTTTTTT.

The V gene is TRBV28, the J gene TRBJ2-2; D gene ambiguous. V shed 8 bases and J shed 1 base, with 5 bases lying between them. CDR1 and CDR2 (germline): MDHEN, SYDVKM. This CDR3 comprises 12 residues. In DNA, the CDR3 is TGTGCCAGCGGGGAGAACACCGGGGAGCTGTTTTTT. Protein: CASGENTGELFF.

This chain uses TRBV5-3 with TRBJ1-6, with TRBD1 matching 7 bases. TRBV5-3 is treated as an ORF (open reading frame) with a function not yet certain. Trimming took 1 base from V and 5 from J; bases not matched to a gene: 6. The length of the CDR3 is 16 residues. DNA of the CDR3: TGTGCCAGAAGCTTGAAACAGGGGTCGAATAATTCACCCCTCCACTTT. It is translated as CARSLKQGSNNSPLHF.

The J gene is TRBJ1-1, the V gene TRBV5-1, with no clear D. The CDR3 contains 14 residues. The V gene's germline CDR1 is SGHRS and CDR2 YFSETQ. V lost 1 base and J lost 1, with 8 bases in between. Written as DNA, the CDR3 is TGCGCCAGCAGCTTGTTGACGGAGAACACTGAAGCTTTCTTT. Translated, it gives CASSLLTENTEAFF.

The chain combines TRBV5-1 with TRBJ2-1, with 10 bases that match TRBD2. Germline CDR1 is SGHRS and CDR2 is YFSETQ. The CDR3 sequence is 15 residues long. Trimming at V came to 2 bases and at J to 7 bases, leaving 6 bases not matched to a gene. CDR3 amino acids: CASSFFTSGNNEQFF. The CDR3 DNA reads as TGCGCCAGCAGCTTCTTCACTAGCGGGAATAATGAGCAGTTCTTC.

The chain uses TRBV30 and TRBJ2-7; 7 bases are shared with TRBD2. Germline V gene lookup returns CDR1 GTSNPN and CDR2 SVGIG (reference sequence). Trimming cost V 4 bases and J 6 bases; bases outside gene matches: 9. This CDR3 contains 13 residues. The CDR3 sequence: CAWNLAGVGEQYF. The DNA of the CDR3 is TGTGCCTGGAATTTGGCGGGAGTTGGCGAGCAGTACTTC.

The CDR3 is CASSLAPLGLANTDTQYF. CDR3 DNA sequence: TGCGCCAGCAGCTTGGCCCCTCTTGGCCTAGCGAACACAGATACGCAGTATTTT. This chain connects TRBV5-1 to TRBJ2-3, with D possibly TRBD2 on 6 matching bases. The CDR3 covers 18 residues. The ends were cut back, 0 bases at V and 2 bases at J, with 19 bases in the middle. Germline lookup yields CDR1 SGHRS and CDR2 YFSETQ.

The V gene is TRBV7-3, the J gene TRBJ1-1; D is unclear. With 0 bases removed from V and 0 bases from J, the gap between germline ends came to 5 bases. This CDR3 has 14 amino acids. Germline V CDR1 and CDR2: SGHTA, FQGTGA. The chain's CDR3 is CASSLTGVNTEAFF. DNA of the CDR3: TGTGCCAGCAGCTTAACGGGTGTGAACACTGAAGCTTTCTTT.

V usage is TRBV6-1 and J usage is TRBJ2-1; D tentatively fits TRBD1 or TRBD2 (5 bases each). Germline V gives CDR1 MNHNS, CDR2 SASEGT. This CDR3 is built from 12 residues. CDR3 in amino acids: CSSGPDYNEQFF. CDR3 DNA sequence: TGTTCTTCGGGGCCTGACTACAATGAGCAGTTCTTC.

The chain joins TRBV6-5 to TRBJ1-5; D gene uncertain. Germline CDR1 and CDR2: MNHEY and SVGAGI. Trimming took 2 bases from V and 2 from J, leaving 4 bases between them. This CDR3 is built from 13 residues. This CDR3 reads CASSYDGNQPQHF. The CDR3 nucleotides are TGTGCCAGCAGTTACGACGGCAATCAGCCCCAGCATTTT.

This clone was seen a handful of times. The chain combines TRBV27 with TRBJ2-7, with 9 positions matching TRBD1. Germline loops: CDR1 MNHEY, CDR2 SMNVEV (reference sequence). The V gene end was trimmed by 2 bases and the J gene end by 3 bases; junction bases not matched to a gene: 5. The CDR3 is 15 residues long. The CDR3, as DNA: TGTGCCAGCAGTTTAATGGGACAGGGATTCTACGAGCAGTACTTC. It specifies CASSLMGQGFYEQYF.

The chain recombines TRBV5-1 with TRBJ2-7; no clear D. The CDR3 is 14 residues long. Trimming stripped 2 bases from V and 1 base from J, with 10 bases between. Germline V gene data show CDR1 as SGHRS and CDR2 as YFSETQ. CDR3 sequence (DNA): TGCGCCAGCAGCTTTATCACGGGTTCCTACGAGCAGTACTTC. It encodes CASSFITGSYEQYF. The variable domain in full, completed from reference TRBV5-1 and TRBJ2-7, reads KAGVTQTPRYLIKTRGQQVTLSCSPISGHRSVSWYQQTPGQGLQFLFEYFSETQRNKGNFPGRFSGRQFSNSRSEMNVSTLELGDSALYLCASSFITGSYEQYFGPGTRLTVT.

The genes are TRBV7-9 and TRBJ2-7; 8 bases are a match to TRBD1. CDR3 size: 15 residues. CDR1 is SEHNR, CDR2 FQNEAQ, per germline (reference sequence). The junction had 9 bases not matched to a gene; V was cut back by 2 bases and J by 6 bases. The CDR3 region is CASSLTLGQGREQYF. As DNA, the CDR3 is TGTGCCAGCAGCTTAACCCTTGGACAGGGACGCGAGCAGTACTTC. The whole variable domain, filled in from reference TRBV7-9 and TRBJ2-7, reads DTGVSQNPRHKITKRGQNVTFRCDPISEHNRLYWYRQTLGQGPEFLTYFQNEAQLEKSRLLSDRFSAERPKGSFSTLEIQRTEQGDSAMYLCASSLTLGQGREQYFGPGTRLTVT.